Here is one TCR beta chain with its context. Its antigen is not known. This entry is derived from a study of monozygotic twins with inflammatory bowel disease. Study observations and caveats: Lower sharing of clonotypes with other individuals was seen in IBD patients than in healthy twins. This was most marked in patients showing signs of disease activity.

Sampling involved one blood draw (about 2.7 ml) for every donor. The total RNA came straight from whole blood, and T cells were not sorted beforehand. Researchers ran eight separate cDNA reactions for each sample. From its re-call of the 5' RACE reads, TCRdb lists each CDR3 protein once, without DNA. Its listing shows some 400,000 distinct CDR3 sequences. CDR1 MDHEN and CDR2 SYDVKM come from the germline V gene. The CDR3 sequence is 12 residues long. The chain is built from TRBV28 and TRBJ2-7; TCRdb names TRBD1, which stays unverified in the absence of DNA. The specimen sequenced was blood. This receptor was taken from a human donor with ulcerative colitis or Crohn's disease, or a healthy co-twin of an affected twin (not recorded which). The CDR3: CASSTGTGVRYF.